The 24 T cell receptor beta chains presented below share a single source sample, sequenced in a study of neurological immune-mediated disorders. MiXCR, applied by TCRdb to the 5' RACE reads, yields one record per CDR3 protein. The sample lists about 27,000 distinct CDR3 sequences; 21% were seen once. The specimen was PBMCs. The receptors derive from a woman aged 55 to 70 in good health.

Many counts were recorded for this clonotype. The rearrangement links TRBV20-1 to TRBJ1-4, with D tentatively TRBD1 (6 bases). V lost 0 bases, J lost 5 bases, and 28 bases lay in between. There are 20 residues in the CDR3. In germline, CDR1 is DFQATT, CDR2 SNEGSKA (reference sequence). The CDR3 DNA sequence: TGCAGTGCTAGAGATCTGATAGGGAGAGGGGGAGAAAAAATGAATGAAAAACTGTTTTTT. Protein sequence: CSARDLIGRGGEKMNEKLFF.

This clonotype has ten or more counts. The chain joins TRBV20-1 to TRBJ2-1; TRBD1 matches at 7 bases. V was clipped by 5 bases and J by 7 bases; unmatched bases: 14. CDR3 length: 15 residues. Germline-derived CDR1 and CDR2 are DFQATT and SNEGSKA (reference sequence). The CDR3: CSAPPLTGPGNEQFF. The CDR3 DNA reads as TGCAGTGCTCCCCCGCTGACAGGGCCTGGGAATGAGCAGTTCTTC.

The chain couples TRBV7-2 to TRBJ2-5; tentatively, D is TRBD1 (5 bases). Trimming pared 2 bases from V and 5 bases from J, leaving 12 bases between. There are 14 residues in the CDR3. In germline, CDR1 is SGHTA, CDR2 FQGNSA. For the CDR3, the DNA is TGTGCCAGCAGCTTACCGGTGACAGCGGAGACCCAGTACTTC. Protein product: CASSLPVTAETQYF.

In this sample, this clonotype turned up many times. Here the CDR3 DNA reads TGTGCCCTCCGGGACACTGAAGCTTTCTTT. The encoded protein is CALRDTEAFF. V usage is TRBV7-2 and J usage is TRBJ1-1, with D hard to call. Germline V gene data show CDR1 as SGHTA and CDR2 as FQGNSA. The CDR3 runs 10 residues. Deletions cut 11 bases from V and 3 bases from J, with 7 bases between.

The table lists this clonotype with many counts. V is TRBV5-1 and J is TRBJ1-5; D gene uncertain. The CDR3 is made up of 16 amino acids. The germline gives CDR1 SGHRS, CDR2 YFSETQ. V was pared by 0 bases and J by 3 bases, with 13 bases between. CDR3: CASSLAPDRDNQPQHF. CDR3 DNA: TGCGCCAGCAGCTTGGCACCAGACCGAGACAATCAGCCCCAGCATTTT. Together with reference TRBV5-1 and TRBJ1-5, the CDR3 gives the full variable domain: KAGVTQTPRYLIKTRGQQVTLSCSPISGHRSVSWYQQTPGQGLQFLFEYFSETQRNKGNFPGRFSGRQFSNSRSEMNVSTLELGDSALYLCASSLAPDRDNQPQHFGDGTRLSIL.

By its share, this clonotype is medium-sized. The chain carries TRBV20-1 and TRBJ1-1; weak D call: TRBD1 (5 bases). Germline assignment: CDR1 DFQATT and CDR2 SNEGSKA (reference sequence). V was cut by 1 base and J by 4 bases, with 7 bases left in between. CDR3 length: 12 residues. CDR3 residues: CSARGGGTEAFF. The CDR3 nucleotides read TGCAGTGCTAGAGGGGGGGGCACTGAAGCTTTCTTT.

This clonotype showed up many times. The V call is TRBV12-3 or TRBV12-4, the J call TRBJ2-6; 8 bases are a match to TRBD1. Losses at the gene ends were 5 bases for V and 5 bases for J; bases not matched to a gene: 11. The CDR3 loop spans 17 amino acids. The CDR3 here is CASSPGGPASWANVLTF. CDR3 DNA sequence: TGTGCCAGCAGTCCAGGGGGCCCAGCATCCTGGGCCAACGTCCTGACTTTC.

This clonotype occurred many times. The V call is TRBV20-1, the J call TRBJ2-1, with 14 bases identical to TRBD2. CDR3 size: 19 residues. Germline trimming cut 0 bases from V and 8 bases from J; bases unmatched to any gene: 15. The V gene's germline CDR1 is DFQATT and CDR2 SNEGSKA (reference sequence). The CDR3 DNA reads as TGCAGTGCTAGAGAGAGCCTACAGGGACTAGCGGGAGAAAGCGATGAGCAGTTCTTC. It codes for CSARESLQGLAGESDEQFF.

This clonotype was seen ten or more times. In DNA, the CDR3 is TGTGCCAGCAGTTCGGGGACAGGGGGCGCAGAGACCCAGTACTTC. This gives the protein CASSSGTGGAETQYF. The V call is TRBV27, the J call TRBJ2-5; 12 bases fit TRBD1. Unmatched junction bases numbered 4, after V lost 4 bases and J lost 4 bases. This CDR3 is 15 amino acids long. In germline, CDR1 is MNHEY, CDR2 SMNVEV (reference sequence).

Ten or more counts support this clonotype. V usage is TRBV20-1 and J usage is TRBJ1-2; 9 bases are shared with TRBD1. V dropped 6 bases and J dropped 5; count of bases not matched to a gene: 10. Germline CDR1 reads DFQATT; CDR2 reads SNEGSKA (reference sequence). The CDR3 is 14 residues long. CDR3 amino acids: CSAEEQGAGYGYTF. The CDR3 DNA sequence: TGCAGTGCGGAAGAACAGGGGGCCGGGTATGGCTACACCTTC.

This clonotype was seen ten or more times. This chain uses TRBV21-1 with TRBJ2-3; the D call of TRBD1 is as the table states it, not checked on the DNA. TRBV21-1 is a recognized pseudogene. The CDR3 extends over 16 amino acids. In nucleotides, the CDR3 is TGTGCCAGCAGCAAAGAACAGGGGGTGGGTGCAGATACGCAGTATTTT. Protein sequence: CASSKEQGVGADTQYF.

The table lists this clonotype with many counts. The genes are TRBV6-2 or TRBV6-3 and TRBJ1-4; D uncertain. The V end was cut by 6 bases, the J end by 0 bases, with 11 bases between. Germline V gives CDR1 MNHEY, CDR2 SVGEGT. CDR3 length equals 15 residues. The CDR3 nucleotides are TGTGCCAGCAGCCTCGACGGAGCAACTAATGAAAAACTGTTTTTT. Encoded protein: CASSLDGATNEKLFF.

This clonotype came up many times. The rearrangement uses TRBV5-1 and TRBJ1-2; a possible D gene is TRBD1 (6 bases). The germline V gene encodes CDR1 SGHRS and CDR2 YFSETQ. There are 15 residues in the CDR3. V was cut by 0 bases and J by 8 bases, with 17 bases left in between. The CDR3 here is CASSLVGQPYVGYTF. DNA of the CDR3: TGCGCCAGCAGCTTGGTTGGACAGCCCTATGTGGGCTACACCTTC. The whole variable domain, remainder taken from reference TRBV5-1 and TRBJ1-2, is KAGVTQTPRYLIKTRGQQVTLSCSPISGHRSVSWYQQTPGQGLQFLFEYFSETQRNKGNFPGRFSGRQFSNSRSEMNVSTLELGDSALYLCASSLVGQPYVGYTFGSGTRLTVV.

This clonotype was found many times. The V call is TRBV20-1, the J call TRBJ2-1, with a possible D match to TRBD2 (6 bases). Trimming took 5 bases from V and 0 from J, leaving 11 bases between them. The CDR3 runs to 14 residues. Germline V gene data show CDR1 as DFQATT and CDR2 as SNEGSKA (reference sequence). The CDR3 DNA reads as TGCAGTGCTGACGGGGGTCCCTCCTACAATGAGCAGTTCTTC. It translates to CSADGGPSYNEQFF.

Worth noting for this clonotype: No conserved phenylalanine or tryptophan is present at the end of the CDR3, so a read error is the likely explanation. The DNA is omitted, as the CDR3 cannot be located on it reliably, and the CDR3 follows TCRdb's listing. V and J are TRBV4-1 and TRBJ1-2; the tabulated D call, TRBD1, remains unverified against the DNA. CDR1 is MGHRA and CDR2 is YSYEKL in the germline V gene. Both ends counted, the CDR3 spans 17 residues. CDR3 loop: CASSQVPLTGGNYGCTI.

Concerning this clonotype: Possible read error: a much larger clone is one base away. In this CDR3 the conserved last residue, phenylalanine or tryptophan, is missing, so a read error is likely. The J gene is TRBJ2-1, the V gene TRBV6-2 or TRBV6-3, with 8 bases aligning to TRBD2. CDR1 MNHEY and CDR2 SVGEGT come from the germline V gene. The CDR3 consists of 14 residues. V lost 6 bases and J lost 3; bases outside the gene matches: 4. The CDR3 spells CASRIAGFYNEQFS. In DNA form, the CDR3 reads TGTGCCAGCAGGATAGCGGGGTTCTACAATGAGCAGTTCTCC.

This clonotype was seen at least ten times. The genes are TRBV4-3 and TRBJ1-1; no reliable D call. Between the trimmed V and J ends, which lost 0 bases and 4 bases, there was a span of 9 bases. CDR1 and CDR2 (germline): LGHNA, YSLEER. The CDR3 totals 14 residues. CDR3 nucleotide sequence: TGCGCCAGCAGCCAAGAGGAGTGGAGCACTGAAGCTTTCTTT. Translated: CASSQEEWSTEAFF.

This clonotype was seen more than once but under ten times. The CDR3 DNA sequence: TGTGCCAGCAGTGAAGAGGTTACAGGCCGACTTCAGTTCTTC. It codes for CASSEEVTGRLQFF. V is TRBV6-1 and J is TRBJ2-1; tentative D call: TRBD1 (5 bases). The CDR3 extends over 14 amino acids. Germline V gene data show CDR1 as MNHNS and CDR2 as SASEGT. V was pared by 1 base and J by 13 bases, with 17 bases between.

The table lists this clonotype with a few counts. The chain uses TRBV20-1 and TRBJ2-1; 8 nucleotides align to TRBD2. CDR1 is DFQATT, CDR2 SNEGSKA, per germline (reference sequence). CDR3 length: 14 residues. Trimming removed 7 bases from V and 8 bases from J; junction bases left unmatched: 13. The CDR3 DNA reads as TGCAGTGGGAAAACCGGGACTAGTGGGCATGAGCAGTTCTTC. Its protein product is CSGKTGTSGHEQFF.

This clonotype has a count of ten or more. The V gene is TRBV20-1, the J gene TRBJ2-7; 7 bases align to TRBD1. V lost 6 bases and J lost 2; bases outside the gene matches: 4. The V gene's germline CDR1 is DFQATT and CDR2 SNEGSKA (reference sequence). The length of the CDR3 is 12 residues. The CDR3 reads CSATDRTYEQYF. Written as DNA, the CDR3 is TGCAGTGCCACGGACAGGACCTACGAGCAGTACTTC.

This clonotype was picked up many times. The CDR3 loop reads CASRGVGVEQYF. The CDR3 DNA is TGCGCCAGCAGAGGGGTTGGGGTGGAGCAGTACTTC. V gene TRBV5-1 combines with J gene TRBJ2-7; D is possibly TRBD1 (5 bases). V lost 5 bases, J lost 7 bases, and 13 bases lay in between. Germline V gene lookup returns CDR1 SGHRS and CDR2 YFSETQ. This CDR3 region has 12 residues.

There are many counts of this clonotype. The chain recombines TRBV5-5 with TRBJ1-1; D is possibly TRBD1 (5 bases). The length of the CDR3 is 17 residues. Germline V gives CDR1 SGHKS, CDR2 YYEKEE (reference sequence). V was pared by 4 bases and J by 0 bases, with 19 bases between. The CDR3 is CASSLDRRRTMNTEAFF. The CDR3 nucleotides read TGTGCCAGCAGCCTTGACAGACGACGAACCATGAACACTGAAGCTTTCTTT.

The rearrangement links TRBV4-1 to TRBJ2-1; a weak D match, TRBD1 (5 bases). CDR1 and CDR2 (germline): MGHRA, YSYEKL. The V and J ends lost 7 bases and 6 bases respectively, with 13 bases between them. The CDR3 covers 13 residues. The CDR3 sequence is CASMGLSGNEQFF. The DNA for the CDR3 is TGCGCCAGCATGGGGCTGTCGGGCAATGAGCAGTTCTTC.

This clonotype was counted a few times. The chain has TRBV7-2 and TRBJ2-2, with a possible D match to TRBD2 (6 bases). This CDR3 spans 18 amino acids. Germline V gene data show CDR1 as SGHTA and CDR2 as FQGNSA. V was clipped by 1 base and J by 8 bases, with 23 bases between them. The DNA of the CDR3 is TGTGCCAGCAGCTTAGGGCCCGGGAGTGGGGCGACAAGAGGGGAGCTGTTTTTT. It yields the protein CASSLGPGSGATRGELFF.